This section outlines one T cell receptor (beta chain) sequence together with its context. The CDR3 extends over 14 amino acids. Germline CDR1 reads SEHNR; CDR2 reads FQNEAQ (reference sequence). V was shortened by 4 bases and J by 0 bases, with 7 bases between the two germline ends. The data originate from a study of cytomegalovirus exposure and HLA in healthy donors. A multiplex PCR was run with 60 Vbeta primers and 13 Jbeta primers. Here immunoSEQ multiplex PCR was the method, and the copy in TCRdb shows in-frame clones only, minus some. This sample has 70,000 to 85,000 clones, with 70% to 80% found just once.

This sequence was found in a man aged 35 to 55 in good health and CMV-seropositive. Material for sequencing was PBMCs. J is TRBJ1-3 and V is TRBV7-9; D not certain. The CDR3 region is CASSSHSSGNTIYF. CDR3 DNA sequence: TGTGCCAGCAGCTCACACAGCTCTGGAAACACCATATATTTT.